The present TCR beta chain was sequenced within a study of blood T cell repertoires in COVID-19. At the level of the study: Some COVID-19 samples were acute and others convalescent; all came from the United States, Italy and Spain. T cells, B-cell-depleted T cells, or PBMCs supplied cDNA or gDNA.

In the authors' methods: Reference gene primer amplification in the assay estimated nucleated cell counts. Data came from immunoSEQ multiplex PCR; TCRdb stores just in-frame clones and leaves some out. For V, J and clone size, that table is used; D and trimming come from the DNA. Of some 68,000 clones listed, roughly 90% were seen once; the top ten hold roughly 4.4%. The CDR3 spans 12 residues. The germline V gene encodes CDR1 MNHEY and CDR2 SVGAGI. Trimming shortened V by 6 bases and J by 4 bases, and 9 bases separated the two germline ends. The clonotype comes from a man aged 45-65 years with active COVID-19. This chain uses TRBV6-5 with TRBJ1-1; tentatively, D is TRBD1 (5 bases). Sample: peripheral blood. CDR3 sequence: CASRGGSTEAFF. The CDR3 DNA sequence: TGTGCCAGCAGGGGGGGAAGCACTGAAGCTTTCTTT.